This TCR beta chain was documented in a study of T-cell memory formation after mild COVID-19. Study at large: The TCR clusters were mostly specific to one donor.

TCRdb reanalysed the 5' RACE reads using MiXCR and keeps one entry per CDR3 protein. The table shows approximately 340,000 distinct CDR3 sequences, with about 16% occurring only once. Concerning this clonotype itself: Its antigen is not identified.

Study outcomes and limitations: A balance of CD4 and CD8 characterized clones contracting day 15 to 85, whereas later expanders leaned CD4+.

Material for sequencing was PBMCs or a T cell subset sorted from them (not recorded which). The sequence was collected from a man younger than 30 who had mild COVID-19 (a few samples of this study predate the infection). Cell type and time point are not known.

CDR3 nucleotides: TGCGCCAGCAGCCAGAGGGACGTTCCCGAGACCCAGTACTTC. Its protein is CASSQRDVPETQYF. The V and J genes are TRBV4-1 and TRBJ2-5; the D gene could be TRBD1 or TRBD2 (5 bases each). Germline CDR1 and CDR2: MGHRA and YSYEKL. V was cut by 3 bases and J by 5 bases, with 13 bases left in between. The CDR3 has 14 amino acids.